A single sample is the source of the 22 T cell receptor beta chains below, sequenced in a study of T cells in Graves' hyperthyroidism and ophthalmopathy. RNA transcripts provided the source from which TCR beta CDR3 regions were amplified. During a first-round RT-PCR of the TCR CDR3, the HTBI primer set was used. Each CDR3 protein gets one entry after TCRdb re-called the multiplex PCR reads with MiXCR. The table lists about 660,000 distinct CDR3 sequences, 45% of them singletons. Sequences were obtained from peripheral blood or thyroid tissue (not recorded which). All receptors come from an adult man with Graves' disease, either hyperthyroidism or ophthalmopathy (not recorded which).

The chain combines TRBV29-1 with TRBJ2-7; D may match TRBD1 or TRBD2 (5 bases each). V shed 6 bases and J shed 1 base, with 19 bases lying between them. Germline V CDR1 and CDR2: SQVTM, ANQGSEA. This CDR3 is built from 15 residues. DNA for the CDR3: TGCAGCGTGGTTTCCCCGGGGCCTAAATCCTACGAGCAGTACTTC. It encodes CSVVSPGPKSYEQYF.

This chain joins TRBV4-3 and TRBJ2-6; D is unclear. Germline values: CDR1 LGHNA, CDR2 YSLEER. This CDR3 contains 14 residues. Trimming left V 5 bases short and J 2 bases short, with 7 bases between. The CDR3 region is CASSVYTGANVLTF. The CDR3 DNA reads TGCGCCAGCAGCGTTTACACTGGGGCCAACGTCCTGACTTTC.

This clonotype has only one observation. The chain employs TRBV2 and TRBJ1-6; no clear D. This CDR3 is built from 11 residues. Germline V gene sequence: CDR1 SNHLY, CDR2 FYNNEI. V gave up 0 bases and J gave up 15 bases, with 6 bases separating them. CDR3 sequence (DNA): TGTGCCAGCAGTGAAGCAGGGTTCCTCCACTTT. Its translation is CASSEAGFLHF.

The rearrangement uses TRBV2 and TRBJ1-3; TRBD1 agrees at 9 bases. The CDR3 totals 17 residues. Trimming removed 8 bases from V and 0 bases from J; junction bases left unmatched: 11. The germline V gene has CDR1 SNHLY and CDR2 FYNNEI. The CDR3 DNA reads as TGTGCCAGCTCAACAACCGGGACAGGGAGCTCTGGAAACACCATATATTTT. This encodes CASSTTGTGSSGNTIYF.

The V call is TRBV5-1, the J call TRBJ1-1, with a possible D match to TRBD1 (5 bases). CDR3 length: 14 residues. Germline values: CDR1 SGHRS, CDR2 YFSETQ. Trimming removed 2 bases at V and 1 base at J, with 9 bases between. The CDR3 region has the DNA TGCGCCAGCAGCTTCGACAGAAGGAACACTGAAGCTTTCTTT. It codes for CASSFDRRNTEAFF.

Of note for this clonotype: This may come from a read error, since a much larger clone is one base off. V gene TRBV20-1 combines with J gene TRBJ2-5, with D perhaps matching TRBD2 (5 bases). Germline assignment: CDR1 DFQATT and CDR2 SNEGSKA (reference sequence). The CDR3 length is 12 residues. The V and J ends lost 6 bases and 5 bases respectively, with 13 bases between them. CDR3 sequence: CSATTEGETQYF. For the CDR3, the DNA is TGCAGTGCCACCACAGAGGGTGAGACCCAGTACTTC.

About this clonotype itself: This may be a read error: a much more frequent sequence differs by one nucleotide. The CDR3 region has the DNA TGTGCCAGCAGCTCCATGGCCTCTGGGGCCAACGTCCTGACTTTC. It encodes CASSSMASGANVLTF. This chain uses TRBV5-6 with TRBJ2-6; D ambiguous. V was cut by 3 bases and J by 0 bases, with 7 bases left in between. The germline V gene has CDR1 SGHDT and CDR2 YYEEEE. The CDR3 loop spans 15 amino acids.

For this clonotype: One base away lies a much larger clone, so this may be a sequencing read error. The CDR3 protein is CSAREQGAGQSQHF. The CDR3, as DNA: TGCAGTGCTAGGGAACAGGGGGCAGGACAGTCCCAGCATTTT. The V call is TRBV20-1, the J call TRBJ1-5, with 9 bases fitting TRBD1. J gave up 11 bases and V 3 bases, and 11 bases lay outside the gene matches. Germline-derived CDR1 and CDR2 are DFQATT and SNEGSKA (reference sequence). The CDR3 is made up of 14 amino acids.

This clonotype was recorded a few times. The V call is TRBV12-3 or TRBV12-4, the J call TRBJ2-5, with 14 bases identical to TRBD2. This CDR3 has 16 amino acids. With V trimmed by 6 bases and J by 6 bases, 9 bases remained unmatched. The CDR3 spells CASSHGTSGSGKTQYF. The CDR3 DNA reads TGTGCCAGCAGCCATGGGACTAGCGGGAGTGGAAAGACCCAGTACTTC.

This clonotype was seen at least ten times. V usage is TRBV20-1 and J usage is TRBJ1-6; the match to TRBD1 covers 9 bases. J lost 9 bases, V lost 2 bases, and 5 bases had no gene match. This CDR3 region has 14 residues. In germline, CDR1 is DFQATT, CDR2 SNEGSKA (reference sequence). The CDR3 coding sequence is TGCAGTGCTAGATACAGGGGGCAGGGTTCACCCCTCCACTTT. Residues: CSARYRGQGSPLHF.

This clonotype turned up a few times. The chain carries TRBV2 and TRBJ2-5, with TRBD1 identical over 8 bases. This CDR3 has 16 amino acids. Per the germline V gene, CDR1 is SNHLY and CDR2 is FYNNEI. J lost 7 bases, V lost 6 bases, and 16 bases had no gene match. The chain's CDR3 is CASSLDWTGPGGTQYF. The CDR3 bases are TGTGCCAGCAGCTTGGACTGGACAGGGCCCGGGGGGACCCAGTACTTC. The whole variable domain, remainder taken from reference TRBV2 and TRBJ2-5, is EPEVTQTPSHQVTQMGQEVILRCVPISNHLYFYWYRQILGQKVEFLVSFYNNEISEKSEIFDDQFSVERPDGSNFTLKIRSTKLEDSAMYFCASSLDWTGPGGTQYFGPGTRLLVL.

Regarding this clonotype: Just one base apart from a much larger clone, this may be a read error. This chain links TRBV9 with TRBJ1-6, with a tentative D call TRBD1 (6 bases). Germline V CDR1 and CDR2: SGDLS, YYNGEE. The CDR3 has 14 amino acids. The CDR3 here is CASSWGDTNSPLHF. The CDR3 DNA sequence: TGCGCCAGCAGCTGGGGGGACACTAATTCACCCCTCCACTTT.

This clonotype was seen more than once but under ten times. The chain combines TRBV2 with TRBJ2-5; TRBD1 matches 9 bases. The CDR3 runs 15 residues. The germline gives CDR1 SNHLY, CDR2 FYNNEI. V was pared by 7 bases and J by 2 bases, with 8 bases of the junction left unmatched. The CDR3 bases are TGTGCCAGCATCGAGGACAGGGGAAATCAAGAGACCCAGTACTTC. It translates to CASIEDRGNQETQYF.

The V and J genes are TRBV25-1 and TRBJ2-5; 11 bases fit TRBD2. Germline CDR1 MGHDK, CDR2 SYGVNS. V lost 4 bases to trimming and J lost 5 bases; unmatched junction nucleotides: 9. CDR3 size: 16 residues. The CDR3: CASSAQRSGRAETQYF. Written as DNA, the CDR3 is TGTGCCAGCAGTGCCCAACGTAGCGGGAGGGCCGAGACCCAGTACTTC.

This sequence joins TRBV5-1 and TRBJ2-7, with no clear D. The germline CDR1 and CDR2 sequences are SGHRS and YFSETQ. V dropped 6 bases and J dropped 5 bases, with 18 bases sitting between them. The CDR3 runs 14 residues. CDR3 in DNA: TGCGCCAGCAAGGATGACTCCTTTCGGAACGAGCAGTACTTC. This sequence encodes CASKDDSFRNEQYF.

This clonotype was detected only a few times. This chain links TRBV24-1 with TRBJ1-1; the D gene is possibly TRBD1 (5 bases). The CDR3 runs 15 residues. Germline CDR1 is KGHDR and CDR2 is SFDVKD. Between the trimmed V and J ends, which lost 5 bases and 7 bases, there was a span of 19 bases. In DNA form, the CDR3 reads TGTGCCACCAGTGCGGGAGGTGGCTTCGGGGGTGAAGCTTTCTTT. This encodes CATSAGGGFGGEAFF.

This clonotype was seen many times. The J gene is TRBJ2-7, the V gene TRBV15; possibly TRBD1 for D (5 bases). Trimming took off 1 base at V and 3 bases at J, with 16 bases between the two ends. The germline CDR1 and CDR2 sequences are LNHNV and YYDKDF (reference sequence). This CDR3 has 16 residues. CDR3 region: CATSRVAGKNYYEQYF. The DNA of the CDR3 is TGTGCCACCAGCAGAGTGGCAGGGAAAAACTACTACGAGCAGTACTTC.

The chain recombines TRBV29-1 with TRBJ1-1, with D uncertain. From germline, CDR1 is SQVTM and CDR2 ANQGSEA. Trimming cost V 8 bases and J 3 bases, with 16 bases left between them. The CDR3 runs to 13 residues. In nucleotides, the CDR3 is TGCAGCAGCTTAAGGGAGTTCGACACTGAAGCTTTCTTT. It translates to CSSLREFDTEAFF.

The V call is TRBV10-3, the J call TRBJ1-2; a possible D gene is TRBD1 (6 bases). Trimming cost V 4 bases and J 5 bases, with 23 bases left between them. The germline V gene encodes CDR1 ENHRY and CDR2 SYGVKD. This CDR3 has 17 amino acids. The CDR3 DNA sequence: TGTGCCATCAGTGCTAGAGGGTCCCGGGACATTTCGTATGGCTACACCTTC. Protein product: CAISARGSRDISYGYTF.

Regarding this clonotype: A read error may be the cause here, since a much bigger clone is one base away. This sequence joins TRBV7-9 and TRBJ2-2; TRBD2 matches 7 bases. The CDR3 runs 14 residues. J gave up 7 bases and V 7 bases, and 9 bases lay outside the gene matches. Per germline, CDR1 SEHNR and CDR2 FQNEAQ (reference sequence). The CDR3 bases are TGTGCCAGCACCCCGAGACTAGCAATCGGGGAGCTGTTTTTT. Its protein product is CASTPRLAIGELFF.

The rearrangement uses TRBV2 and TRBJ2-3; the D gene is possibly TRBD2 (5 bases). The CDR3 has 15 residues. V lost 8 bases and J 2 bases, leaving 17 bases between the germline ends. CDR1 is SNHLY, CDR2 FYNNEI, per germline. This CDR3 is CASQGFSAVTDTQYF. The CDR3 DNA reads TGTGCCAGCCAAGGTTTCTCAGCGGTCACAGATACGCAGTATTTT.

This chain connects TRBV25-1 to TRBJ1-6; D is perhaps TRBD1 (5 bases). With 5 bases removed from V and 7 bases from J, the gap between germline ends came to 12 bases. Per the germline V gene, CDR1 is MGHDK and CDR2 is SYGVNS. The CDR3 covers 14 residues. DNA of the CDR3: TGTGCCAGCAGTAACCGGGACGCGAATTCACCCCTCCACTTT. Translating it yields CASSNRDANSPLHF.